This entry features one T cell receptor (beta chain) sequence. This sample was taken from a study of response to subunit inactivated influenza vaccine. The germline V gene has CDR1 DFQATT and CDR2 SNEGSKA (reference sequence). The V and J ends lost 3 bases and 6 bases, in that order; junction bases with no gene match: 4. CDR3 length: 13 residues. TCRdb fed the RT-PCR reads into MiXCR, producing one record per CDR3 protein. The sample contains more than 700,000 distinct CDR3 sequences, about 20% of which appear only once. The receptor was derived from a man over 45 who received an inactivated influenza vaccine. Sample: PBMCs from blood, taken around 5 days after vaccination. The chain links TRBV20-1 to TRBJ2-3; 9 nucleotides line up with TRBD2. The CDR3 spells CSARLRGGDTQYF. DNA for the CDR3: TGCAGTGCTAGGCTGCGGGGGGGTGATACGCAGTATTTT.